Reported below is one T cell receptor beta chain. The J segment lost 12 bases and the V segment lost 6 bases, leaving 9 bases of the junction unmatched. CDR3 size: 14 residues. Germline-derived CDR1 and CDR2 are MDHEN and SYDVKM. Per the study methods: Nucleated cell number was recorded as an estimate derived from reference gene primer amplification. The method was immunoSEQ multiplex PCR; TCRdb's version includes in-frame clones alone and lacks a portion of them. V and J calls and clone size are as listed in that table; D and trimming were resolved from the DNA. There are some 240,000 clones in the sample; 70% to 90% occur only once, and around 6.3% lies in the top ten. This entry comes from a study of blood T cell repertoires in COVID-19. Background on the study: In each case, the material was cDNA or gDNA derived from T cells, B-cell-depleted T cells, or PBMCs.

Living in 24 US areas, the participants were between roughly 18 and 95 years of age. Donors were grouped by their self-reported clinical history. What was sequenced was PBMCs or T cells enriched from blood (not recorded which). The chain couples TRBV28 to TRBJ1-6, with TRBD1 matching 9 bases. The receptor was isolated from a woman aged 45-59 years who had been exposed to COVID-19. Here the CDR3 reads CASSLGTGRVPLHF. Written as DNA, the CDR3 is TGTGCCAGCAGCCTAGGGACAGGGAGGGTACCCCTCCACTTT. Complete variable domain (other parts from reference TRBV28 and TRBJ1-6): DVKVTQSSRYLVKRTGEKVFLECVQDMDHENMFWYRQDPGLGLRLIYFSYDVKMKEKGDIPEGYSVSREKKERFSLILESASTNQTSMYLCASSLGTGRVPLHFGNGTRLTVT.